The clone carrying this TCR beta chain was picked up a small number of times. Antigen unknown. The data derive from a study of response to subunit inactivated influenza vaccine. General study points: It was the authors' suggestion that each seasonal influenza vaccination recruits few new T cells.

One entry per CDR3 protein, called by TCRdb with MiXCR from the RT-PCR reads. The repertoire holds about 310,000 distinct CDR3 sequences, with roughly 22% as singletons. The sequence came from a man aged 45 to 75 who received an inactivated influenza vaccine. The input for sequencing was PBMCs from blood, taken 21 months after vaccination.

The CDR3: CAISVGGKNIQYF. DNA for the CDR3: TGTGCCATCAGTGTAGGGGGCAAAAACATTCAGTACTTC. The chain combines TRBV10-3 with TRBJ2-4; possible D gene TRBD1, 6 bases. CDR1 ENHRY and CDR2 SYGVKD come from the germline V gene. Trimming removed 4 bases at V and 3 bases at J, with 7 bases between. There are 13 residues in the CDR3.